This is a list of T cell receptor beta chains from one sample in a study of T cell changes during pregnancy in multiple sclerosis. Assay used: immunoSEQ multiplex PCR; TCRdb lists only in-frame clones, some missing. The data contain roughly 93,000 clones, around 90% of them seen just once; the ten biggest clones take up about 2%. The sequences come from peripheral blood, collected after pregnancy. These receptors were collected from a female donor in good health, enrolled as a control in a pregnancy study. Both conserved end residues are part of each CDR3. Each record gives: CDR3 DNA, CDR3 protein, clone size, V gene, D gene, J gene. The D gene is left open where the match is weak. Size is stated for part of the rows, as once, few or many counts, or as a class when the clone is expanded.

TGTGCCAGTAGTATAGGGGCGCCGTATAGCAATCAGCCCCAGCATTTT | CASSIGAPYSNQPQHF | - | TRBV19 | - | TRBJ1-5
TGCGCCAGCCGCCAAGCAGGGGTCACAGATACGCAGTATTTT | CASRQAGVTDTQYF | - | TRBV4-1 | - | TRBJ2-3
TGCAGCACAAACCCCCCCACTGAAGCTTTCTTT | CSTNPPTEAFF | - | TRBV29-1 | - | TRBJ1-1
TGTGCCAGTAGTGGCGCGGGGGGGCCCCCAGATACGCAGTATTTT | CASSGAGGPPDTQYF | once | TRBV19 | TRBD2 | TRBJ2-3
TGTGCCAGTAGTTCTAGCGGGGGGCAGCAGACCCAGTACTTC | CASSSSGGQQTQYF | - | TRBV19 | TRBD2 | TRBJ2-5
TGTGCCAGCAGTCCGACTAGCGGACCATACAATGAGCAGTTCTTC | CASSPTSGPYNEQFF | - | TRBV2 | TRBD2 | TRBJ2-1
TGTGCCAGCAGTTCAGGGGGCCGACAGGCTCACTACGAGCAGTACTTC | CASSSGGRQAHYEQYF | - | TRBV6-5 | TRBD1 | TRBJ2-7
TGCGCCAGCAGCTCCCAGGGCAGGCGAAACACAGATACGCAGTATTTT | CASSSQGRRNTDTQYF | - | TRBV5-1 | - | TRBJ2-3
TGTGCCAGTAAGGGACAGGCCACAGATACGCAGTATTTT | CASKGQATDTQYF | - | TRBV19 | TRBD1 | TRBJ2-3
TGCGCCAGCAGCTCTCGGACTAGCGGGCGCGATGAGCAGTTCTTC | CASSSRTSGRDEQFF | - | TRBV4-1 | TRBD2 | TRBJ2-1
TGTGCCAGCAGCCGAGTGGGCCGGGGGGCGTACAATGAGCAGTTCTTC | CASSRVGRGAYNEQFF | - | TRBV11-2 | - | TRBJ2-1
TGCGCCAGCAGCCAAGAAGGGTCGGGGGGCTACCGTGAGCAGTTCTTC | CASSQEGSGGYREQFF | - | TRBV4-1 | - | TRBJ2-1
TGTGCCAGCAGCTTGGCCCCCGGGACTAGCGGGGGGGGAGGGACAGATACGCAGTATTTT | CASSLAPGTSGGGGTDTQYF | - | TRBV5-5 | TRBD2 | TRBJ2-3
TGTGCCACACACCGTGCCGGGACAGGGATCGAACAGTACTTC | CATHRAGTGIEQYF | once | TRBV6-6 | TRBD1 | TRBJ2-7
TGTGCCAGCAGCTTGGCCGCGGGCCCAACAGATACGCAGTATTTT | CASSLAAGPTDTQYF | - | TRBV5-6 | - | TRBJ2-3